This passage covers 14 T cell receptor beta chains from one sample sequenced in a study of T cell repertoires in cytomegalovirus infection. Each CDR3 protein gets one entry after TCRdb re-called the reads with MiXCR. The sample has approximately 260,000 distinct CDR3 sequences; over 15% are singletons. The specimen was CD8+ T cells from PBMCs. The receptors stem from a human donor in good health (CMV status not recorded). Some clones in this sample may be carry-over from other donors' samples.

The chain recombines TRBV20-1 with TRBJ1-6; D might be TRBD1 (5 bases). The CDR3 has 17 amino acids. Trimming removed 1 base at V and 2 bases at J, with 15 bases between. Germline V gives CDR1 DFQATT, CDR2 SNEGSKA (reference sequence). The CDR3 here is CSARVSSYRTYNSPLHF. The CDR3 nucleotides read TGCAGTGCTAGAGTATCGTCCTACAGGACCTATAATTCACCCCTCCACTTT.

This clonotype came up a few times. This chain joins TRBV29-1 and TRBJ2-1, with D possibly matching TRBD1 (5 bases). From germline, CDR1 is SQVTM and CDR2 ANQGSEA. The ends were cut back, 8 bases at V and 7 bases at J, with 12 bases in the middle. The CDR3 has 11 amino acids. The CDR3 loop reads CSLETANEQFF. CDR3 bases: TGCAGCTTGGAGACAGCAAATGAGCAGTTCTTC.

The chain recombines TRBV4-3 with TRBJ2-7; 8 nucleotides agree with TRBD1. V was pared by 0 bases and J by 0 bases, with 4 bases of the junction left unmatched. Germline lookup yields CDR1 LGHNA and CDR2 YSLEER. The CDR3 extends over 16 amino acids. CDR3 residues: CASSQDPGGISYEQYF. DNA for the CDR3: TGCGCCAGCAGCCAAGATCCAGGGGGCATCTCCTACGAGCAGTACTTC.

This clonotype was counted a few times. V gene TRBV2 combines with J gene TRBJ2-2; TRBD1 is a possible D gene (6 bases). The germline gives CDR1 SNHLY, CDR2 FYNNEI. The ends were cut back, 7 bases at V and 1 base at J, with 19 bases in the middle. The CDR3 contains 17 residues. This CDR3 is CASNWDTSEQNTGELFF. The DNA of the CDR3 is TGTGCCAGCAACTGGGACACTTCCGAGCAGAACACCGGGGAGCTGTTTTTT.

Ten or more counts support this clonotype. The V and J genes are TRBV6-2 or TRBV6-3 and TRBJ2-1; 7 nucleotides match TRBD1. Germline V gives CDR1 MNHEY, CDR2 SVGEGT. V lost 2 bases to trimming and J lost 7 bases; unmatched junction nucleotides: 11. CDR3 length equals 16 residues. The CDR3 here is CASSYRRQGTENEQFF. In nucleotides, the CDR3 is TGTGCCAGCAGTTACCGTCGACAGGGAACGGAGAATGAGCAGTTCTTC.

A remark on this clonotype: The germline gene is not matched at one end of the junction; a read error may be the cause. The genes are TRBV2 and TRBJ1-1; no clear D gene. The CDR3 totals 13 residues. CDR1 is SNHLY, CDR2 FYNNEI, per germline. CDR3 bases: TGTGCCAGCGGGGAGGTCCCGAACACTGTAGCTTTCTTT. Protein product: CASGEVPNTVAFF.

This clonotype was counted between two and nine times. This chain joins TRBV6-5 and TRBJ2-7; 7 bases map to TRBD1. Per the germline V gene, CDR1 is MNHEY and CDR2 is SVGAGI. V trimming: 4 bases; J trimming: 4 bases; junction bases outside the gene matches: 10. The CDR3 extends over 15 amino acids. The DNA for the CDR3 is TGTGCCAGCAGTTCACAACCGGGACAGATTTACGAGCAGTACTTC. It encodes CASSSQPGQIYEQYF.

The chain joins TRBV5-6 to TRBJ1-1; 10 nucleotides agree with TRBD1. Germline V gene sequence: CDR1 SGHDT, CDR2 YYEEEE. The CDR3 spans 13 residues. V dropped 3 bases and J dropped 7; count of bases not matched to a gene: 3. As DNA, the CDR3 is TGTGCCAGCAGCTCCGGACAGGGGGGTGAAGCTTTCTTT. Encoded protein: CASSSGQGGEAFF.

This clonotype was seen just once. CDR3 residues: CASSARGATNEKLFF. In DNA, the CDR3 is TGTGCCAGCAGCGCGAGGGGGGCAACTAATGAAAAACTGTTTTTT. V usage is TRBV9 and J usage is TRBJ1-4; possibly TRBD1 for D (6 bases). Trimming took off 3 bases at V and 0 bases at J, with 9 bases between the two ends. CDR3 length equals 15 residues. CDR1 is SGDLS and CDR2 is YYNGEE in the germline V gene. The variable domain in full, with the rest retrieved from reference TRBV9 and TRBJ1-4, is DSGVTQTPKHLITATGQRVTLRCSPRSGDLSVYWYQQSLDQGLQFLIQYYNGEERAKGNILERFSAQQFPDLHSELNLSSLELGDSALYFCASSARGATNEKLFFGSGTQLSVL.

Turning to this clonotype: At one of its ends the junction is not consistent with the germline gene, which may arise from a read error. V and J are TRBV11-2 and TRBJ2-3; the match to TRBD2 covers 8 bases. Germline assignment: CDR1 SGHAT and CDR2 FQNNGV. The CDR3 contains 16 residues. As DNA, the CDR3 is TGTGCCAGCAGCTCTTCGGGGGGGGGGCAGAAAGATACGCGGTATTTT. This encodes CASSSSGGGQKDTRYF.

The chain recombines TRBV19 with TRBJ2-7; TRBD1 matches 9 bases. The CDR3 is 15 amino acids. J lost 1 base, V lost 3 bases, and 4 bases had no gene match. Germline assignment: CDR1 LNHDA and CDR2 SQIVND (reference sequence). The CDR3 DNA follows: TGTGCCAGTAGTATCGGGACAGGGATTTCCTACGAGCAGTACTTC. Translation gives CASSIGTGISYEQYF.

This chain uses TRBV7-9 with TRBJ2-7; D unresolved. CDR1 is SEHNR and CDR2 is FQNEAQ in the germline V gene (reference sequence). The V gene lost 3 bases and the J gene lost 4 bases, with 16 bases spanning the gap. This CDR3 contains 15 residues. The CDR3 loop is CASSFPAAGWYEQYF. The CDR3 DNA reads TGTGCCAGCAGCTTCCCCGCGGCAGGTTGGTACGAGCAGTACTTC.

This clonotype showed up many times. The chain joins TRBV7-8 to TRBJ1-4; maybe TRBD1 (6 bases). This CDR3 spans 16 amino acids. Germline CDR1 SGHVS, CDR2 FQNEAQ. V lost 5 bases and J lost 12, with 25 bases in between. The CDR3 coding sequence is TGTGCCAGCAGCCGAGGGGAACAGGGTCTGGGGTTGGAACTGTTTTTT. It codes for CASSRGEQGLGLELFF.

This clonotype has more than one count but fewer than ten. The J gene is TRBJ2-7, the V gene TRBV6-2 or TRBV6-3; 10 bases match TRBD1. Trimming took 5 bases from V and 5 from J; bases not matched to a gene: 9. This CDR3 spans 15 amino acids. Per germline, CDR1 MNHEY and CDR2 SVGEGT. The CDR3 DNA is TGTGCCAGCAGTGCCGGGACAGGGGACATGGACGAGCAGTACTTC. Amino acids: CASSAGTGDMDEQYF.